This entry lists 14 T cell receptor beta chains sequenced from one sample in a study of blood T cells in healthy people across ages. For the second PCR, which ran for about 6 to 11 cycles, a sample-barcoded 5' primer and a J-beta primer mix were used. Via MiXCR, TCRdb re-called the 5' RACE reads, giving one row per CDR3 protein. The sample shows under 2,000,000 distinct CDR3 sequences, around half of them seen only once. Sample: blood. These receptors were obtained from a woman in her thirties or forties in good health.

This clonotype was seen more than once but under ten times. The J gene is TRBJ1-2, the V gene TRBV6-5; tentatively, D is TRBD1 (6 bases). Germline V gene lookup returns CDR1 MNHEY and CDR2 SVGAGI. This CDR3 contains 14 residues. The V gene lost 6 bases and the J gene lost 4 bases, with 15 bases spanning the gap. CDR3 DNA: TGTGCCAGCAGCCGCCTAACAGGGACCTATGGCTACACCTTC. Encoded protein: CASSRLTGTYGYTF.

This clonotype occurred a few times. V is TRBV5-1 and J is TRBJ2-1, with 13 bases matching TRBD2. The germline V gene encodes CDR1 SGHRS and CDR2 YFSETQ. The CDR3 length is 16 residues. The junction had 7 bases not matched to a gene; V was cut back by 4 bases and J by 6 bases. CDR3: CASSQFTSGGANEQFF. As DNA, the CDR3 is TGCGCCAGCAGCCAGTTTACTAGCGGGGGGGCCAATGAGCAGTTCTTC.

There are a few counts of this clonotype. The rearrangement uses TRBV5-6 and TRBJ1-2; 9 bases align to TRBD1. Germline V lookup: CDR1 SGHDT, CDR2 YYEEEE. The CDR3 extends over 16 amino acids. V dropped 0 bases and J dropped 6; count of bases not matched to a gene: 9. As DNA, the CDR3 is TGTGCCAGCAGCTTGGCCCCCGGGACAGGGTTGGATGGCTACACCTTC. Its protein is CASSLAPGTGLDGYTF.

This rearrangement joins TRBV5-1 to TRBJ2-7, with 9 bases aligning to TRBD1. Germline V CDR1 and CDR2: SGHRS, YFSETQ. The CDR3 consists of 15 residues. V lost 4 bases to trimming and J lost 2 bases; unmatched junction nucleotides: 7. CDR3 nucleotides: TGCGCCAGCAGCGTGGACAGGGGTCGAACCTACGAGCAGTACTTC. As protein: CASSVDRGRTYEQYF.

This clonotype was observed many times. The rearrangement joins TRBV15 to TRBJ2-4, with D hard to call. V shed 4 bases and J shed 0 bases, with 7 bases lying between them. The V gene's germline CDR1 is LNHNV and CDR2 YYDKDF (reference sequence). The CDR3 totals 14 residues. The CDR3 here is CATSNRLAKNIQYF. The CDR3 bases are TGTGCCACCAGCAACCGCTTAGCCAAAAACATTCAGTACTTC.

The chain is built from TRBV20-1 and TRBJ2-3, with 11 bases lining up with TRBD2. The V segment lost 4 bases and the J segment 2 bases; nucleotides outside the gene matches: 5. The CDR3 has 15 residues. CDR1 and CDR2 (germline): DFQATT, SNEGSKA (reference sequence). CDR3 DNA: TGCAGTGCTATAGCGGGGGGGCCTGTCACAGATACGCAGTATTTT. Its protein product is CSAIAGGPVTDTQYF.

V gene TRBV5-1 combines with J gene TRBJ2-3; 9 bases map to TRBD2. Unmatched junction bases numbered 10, after V lost 3 bases and J lost 2 bases. Per the germline V gene, CDR1 is SGHRS and CDR2 is YFSETQ. The CDR3 length is 17 residues. CDR3 in DNA: TGCGCCAGCAGCTCCCCTCGAGCGGGGGGATTCACAGATACGCAGTATTTT. Translating gives CASSSPRAGGFTDTQYF.

The chain links TRBV9 to TRBJ2-1, with TRBD2 matching over 8 bases. Per germline, CDR1 SGDLS and CDR2 YYNGEE. V dropped 0 bases and J dropped 4; count of bases not matched to a gene: 3. The CDR3 contains 15 residues. The CDR3: CASSVDGGGYNEQFF. Here the CDR3 DNA reads TGTGCCAGCAGCGTAGACGGGGGGGGATACAATGAGCAGTTCTTC.

The chain couples TRBV12-3 or TRBV12-4 to TRBJ2-3, with 7 bases fitting TRBD2. J gave up 4 bases and V 3 bases, and 4 bases lay outside the gene matches. CDR3 size: 14 residues. The CDR3 sequence is CASSLRTRSDTQYF. The CDR3 DNA sequence: TGTGCCAGCAGTTTGAGGACTAGGTCAGATACGCAGTATTTT.

The table lists this clonotype with many counts. Written as DNA, the CDR3 is TGTGCCAGCAGCCAAGACCTAGTCCAAGAGACCCAGTACTTC. This translates into CASSQDLVQETQYF. The gene calls are TRBV3-1 and TRBJ2-5; D gene unclear. The germline CDR1 and CDR2 sequences are LGHDT and YNNKEL (reference sequence). The CDR3 contains 14 residues. V gave up 0 bases and J gave up 1 base, with 6 bases separating them.

CDR3 nucleotides: TGTGCCACCCACAGGGTGAAGAGTGATGAAGCTTTCTTT. The encoded protein is CATHRVKSDEAFF. The rearrangement joins TRBV2 to TRBJ1-1; D may be TRBD1 (6 bases). This CDR3 comprises 13 residues. V dropped 10 bases and J dropped 7 bases, with 19 bases sitting between them. The germline gives CDR1 SNHLY, CDR2 FYNNEI.

The chain has TRBV28 and TRBJ2-7; D may be TRBD1 (6 bases). CDR3 length: 12 residues. The ends were cut back, 6 bases at V and 3 bases at J, with 9 bases in the middle. CDR1 is MDHEN, CDR2 SYDVKM, per germline. The CDR3 sequence is CASRSGVYEQYF. The CDR3 region has the DNA TGTGCCAGCAGGTCAGGGGTCTACGAGCAGTACTTC.

This sequence joins TRBV7-2 and TRBJ2-3; TRBD2 matches at 7 bases. This CDR3 comprises 16 residues. Germline V CDR1 and CDR2: SGHTA, FQGNSA. After removal of 1 base from V and 6 bases from J, the junction contained 10 bases not matched to a gene. The CDR3: CASSLGLAPSSDTQYF. The CDR3 nucleotides read TGTGCCAGCAGCTTAGGACTAGCCCCTTCCTCGGATACGCAGTATTTT.

This sequence joins TRBV3-1 and TRBJ1-2, with D maybe TRBD1 (5 bases). Trimming took 0 bases from V and 8 from J, leaving 22 bases between them. Germline assignment: CDR1 LGHDT and CDR2 YNNKEL (reference sequence). This CDR3 is built from 17 residues. The CDR3 nucleotides read TGTGCCAGCAGCCAAGATGGGAGGGGCAGTCTACGGTCAGGCTACACCTTC. Its translation is CASSQDGRGSLRSGYTF.